The present T cell receptor (beta chain) was sequenced within a study of blood T cell repertoires in COVID-19. About the research overall: COVID-19 samples collected from the United States, Italy and Spain covered acute and convalescent phases. PBMCs, B-cell-depleted T cells, or T cells were the source of the cDNA or gDNA that made up the material.

Germline lookup yields CDR1 SGHVS and CDR2 FNYEAQ. V trimming: 4 bases; J trimming: 2 bases; junction bases outside the gene matches: 15. The CDR3 loop spans 18 amino acids. Authors' analysis steps: Reference gene primer amplification gave estimated nucleated cell counts. Only in-frame clones appear in the TCRdb table, and some are missing; sequencing was by immunoSEQ multiplex PCR. Clonal size and the V and J genes are those of that table, whereas D and trimming came from the DNA. The data hold 150,000 to 160,000 clones, with 75% to 90% observed a single time. This receptor was identified in a woman aged 70-85 years with acute or convalescent COVID-19. Sequencing was performed on peripheral blood. The rearrangement joins TRBV7-6 to TRBJ2-5; 8 nucleotides align to TRBD2. Here the CDR3 DNA reads TGTGCCAGCAGCTCAGGGAAGGGAGCGGGGGAATCACAAGAGACCCAGTACTTC. Its translation is CASSSGKGAGESQETQYF.